There are many counts of the clone carrying this T cell receptor (beta chain). Starting material for RNA and DNA co-extraction consisted of about 17-34 mg of unsorted bulk tissue. Starting from roughly 0.5 ug of total RNA, TCR beta cDNA was produced with a primer in the constant region. Libraries of TCR beta came from three nested multiplex PCR rounds with slightly modified ARM-PCR. For approximately 11 cycles apiece, the opening two PCR rounds ran with TRBV1-TRBV30 forward primers and a C-beta reverse primer. Using its own MiXCR run on the multiplex PCR reads, TCRdb lists one record per CDR3 protein. The data hold 100,000 to 150,000 distinct CDR3 sequences, with 50% to 80% observed a single time. The sample is drawn from a study of tumor-infiltrating lymphocytes in primary liver carcinoma. This CDR3 region has 15 residues. Germline values: CDR1 MGHRA, CDR2 YSYEKL. Trimming cost V 1 base and J 7 bases; bases outside gene matches: 4.

What was sequenced was liver tumor tissue from sampling region 3. Indicated subset: tumor region T3, left-lateral pole. The TCR was taken from a woman aged 60 to 75 with primary liver carcinoma and hepatitis B virus infection. The rearrangement joins TRBV4-1 to TRBJ2-1; 10 nucleotides align to TRBD1. The CDR3 nucleotides read TGCGCCAGCAGCCAAGCAGACAGGGGGCGGAATGAGCAGTTCTTC. It encodes CASSQADRGRNEQFF.